Below are 21 T cell receptor beta chains sequenced from a single sample in a study of regulatory T cells in long-lasting Graves disease (dated by TCRdb to 2020 to 2022). The library was prepared using multiplex PCR. The sample was run on an Illumina HiSeq 4000. CDR3 regions were amplified by Arm-PCR with iRepertoire HTBI primers to construct TCR beta libraries. TCRdb cleaned the public reads at Q25 with fastp, built clones with MiXCR and kept in-frame beta chains. Entries are consolidated by CDR3 protein sequence, retaining the most common genes and DNA. The sample table contains around 420,000 distinct CDR3 sequences; only one count was recorded for around 15% of them. 22% of the sample rests with the top ten. The sample's time point, from its label and the paper: newly diagnosed GD, antithyroid drugs for less than 3 months. For both TCR sequencing and RNA sequencing, RNA was extracted from PBMCs using TRIzol.

The sequencing here drew on peripheral blood mononuclear cells (PBMCs), taken at new diagnosis, from a patient treated with antithyroid drugs. These TCRs come from a female donor with Graves disease.

Ten or more counts support this clonotype. In DNA form, the CDR3 reads TGTGCCACCGCGGACGGACTCTCCTACGAGCAGTACTTC. Protein: CATADGLSYEQYF. The gene calls are TRBV7-6 and TRBJ2-7; perhaps TRBD2 as D (5 bases). The CDR3 is 13 residues long. Germline CDR1 SGHVS, CDR2 FNYEAQ. Trimming took off 10 bases at V and 0 bases at J, with 13 bases between the two ends.

This clonotype was found many times. The J gene is TRBJ2-1, the V gene TRBV20-1; D unresolved. The V end was cut by 2 bases, the J end by 7 bases, with 6 bases between. There are 11 residues in the CDR3. CDR1 is DFQATT and CDR2 is SNEGSKA in the germline V gene (reference sequence). The CDR3: CSARRVNEQFF. CDR3 in DNA: TGCAGTGCTAGACGGGTGAATGAGCAGTTCTTC.

This clonotype came up many times. The chain employs TRBV7-2 and TRBJ2-1, with 10 bases aligning to TRBD2. This CDR3 is built from 15 residues. From germline, CDR1 is SGHTA and CDR2 FQGNSA. The J segment lost 6 bases and the V segment lost 3 bases, leaving 5 bases of the junction unmatched. CDR3 sequence reads: CASSFASGSRNEQFF. The CDR3 nucleotides read TGTGCCAGCAGCTTCGCTAGCGGGAGCCGCAATGAGCAGTTCTTC.

The sample holds many counts of this clonotype. The chain joins TRBV28 to TRBJ2-7, with D possibly being TRBD1 (5 bases). Germline values: CDR1 MDHEN, CDR2 SYDVKM. Trimming took 3 bases from V and 2 from J, leaving 11 bases between them. CDR3 size: 14 residues. CDR3 DNA sequence: TGTGCCAGCAGTTTGAAGGACACTGCCTACGAGCAGTACTTC. It yields the protein CASSLKDTAYEQYF.

Only a few counts were recorded for this clonotype. CDR3 loop: CASSISVWDRFSNEQFF. In DNA form, the CDR3 reads TGTGCCAGTAGTATCTCGGTATGGGACAGGTTCTCCAATGAGCAGTTCTTC. The gene calls are TRBV19 and TRBJ2-1; 8 bases map to TRBD1. Germline trimming cut 3 bases from V and 6 bases from J; bases unmatched to any gene: 13. From germline, CDR1 is LNHDA and CDR2 SQIVND (reference sequence). The CDR3 spans 17 residues.

The sample holds one count of this clonotype. The chain links TRBV18 to TRBJ2-5; TRBD2 matches 7 bases. The CDR3 has 17 amino acids. V lost 5 bases and J lost 2; bases outside the gene matches: 14. From germline, CDR1 is KGHSH and CDR2 LQKENI. The CDR3 nucleotides are TGTGCCAGCTCAACTTCCCGGACTAGATTAGAGCAAGAGACCCAGTACTTC. It specifies CASSTSRTRLEQETQYF. Filled out from reference TRBV18 and TRBJ2-5, the complete variable domain reads NAGVMQNPRHLVRRRGQEARLRCSPMKGHSHVYWYRQLPEEGLKFMVYLQKENIIDESGMPKERFSAEFPKEGPSILRIQQVVRGDSAAYFCASSTSRTRLEQETQYFGPGTRLLVL.

The V call is TRBV2, the J call TRBJ2-2; TRBD1 matches 7 bases. The germline V gene has CDR1 SNHLY and CDR2 FYNNEI. Trimming at V came to 6 bases and at J to 3 bases, leaving 4 bases not matched to a gene. CDR3 length equals 14 residues. The CDR3, as DNA: TGTGCCAGCAGGGGACAGCAAGACACCGGGGAGCTGTTTTTT. Translated: CASRGQQDTGELFF.

This clonotype was detected ten times or more. The chain uses TRBV11-2 and TRBJ2-7, with 10 bases lining up with TRBD2. Per the germline V gene, CDR1 is SGHAT and CDR2 is FQNNGV. This CDR3 is built from 14 residues. With 4 bases clipped from V and 2 bases from J, the junction kept 2 bases outside the gene matches. This chain's CDR3 is CASSSSGSPYEQYF. CDR3 nucleotides: TGTGCCAGCAGCTCTAGCGGGAGCCCCTACGAGCAGTACTTC.

This chain connects TRBV18 to TRBJ2-1; 9 bases are shared with TRBD2. The CDR3 runs 14 residues. Germline CDR1 KGHSH, CDR2 LQKENI. Trimming took 3 bases from V and 10 from J; bases not matched to a gene: 7. The CDR3 sequence is CASSPPSGNPEQFF. In DNA form, the CDR3 reads TGTGCCAGCTCACCGCCTAGCGGGAACCCCGAGCAGTTCTTC.

Details on this clonotype: A much larger clone lies a single base off, so this may be a read error. The rearrangement uses TRBV11-2 and TRBJ1-3; D not resolved. The germline gives CDR1 SGHAT, CDR2 FQNNGV. This CDR3 is built from 11 residues. The DNA of the CDR3 is TGTGCCGGCAGACCCCGGAACACCATATATTTT. This gives the protein CAGRPRNTIYF.

This clonotype was seen repeatedly, ten times or more. The V and J genes are TRBV12-3 or TRBV12-4 and TRBJ1-2, with TRBD1 matching 8 bases. The trim removed 5 bases at V and 4 bases at J, leaving 9 bases unmatched. The CDR3 loop spans 15 amino acids. CDR3 DNA: TGTGCCAGCAGTCCTACAGGGGGGGGAACCTATGGCTACACCTTC. Protein sequence: CASSPTGGGTYGYTF.

Many counts were recorded for this clonotype. V is TRBV7-9 and J is TRBJ2-1; 8 bases map to TRBD1. The V and J ends lost 3 bases and 4 bases, in that order; junction bases with no gene match: 5. From germline, CDR1 is SEHNR and CDR2 FQNEAQ (reference sequence). The CDR3 is 15 residues long. The CDR3 nucleotides read TGTGCCAGCAGCTTCCGGGACAGGTTGTACAATGAGCAGTTCTTC. Encoded protein: CASSFRDRLYNEQFF.

Many counts were recorded for this clonotype. V gene TRBV7-2 combines with J gene TRBJ1-1; 9 bases fit TRBD1. The CDR3 extends over 14 amino acids. Unmatched junction bases numbered 4, after V lost 5 bases and J lost 3 bases. Germline V gene sequence: CDR1 SGHTA, CDR2 FQGNSA. CDR3 amino acids: CASSVTGGYTEAFF. The CDR3 DNA reads as TGTGCCAGCAGCGTCACAGGGGGCTACACTGAAGCTTTCTTT.

The V gene is TRBV19, the J gene TRBJ2-7, with 7 bases identical to TRBD1. The CDR3 covers 15 residues. The germline V gene encodes CDR1 LNHDA and CDR2 SQIVND (reference sequence). V shed 4 bases and J 0 bases; nucleotides not matched to a gene: 6. The chain's CDR3 is CASSSPWTGSYEQYF. CDR3 nucleotides: TGTGCCAGTAGTAGCCCTTGGACAGGCTCCTACGAGCAGTACTTC.

V gene TRBV5-8 combines with J gene TRBJ2-6, with a weak D call TRBD1 (6 bases). CDR1 and CDR2 from the germline V gene are SGHTS and YDEGEE. This CDR3 spans 19 amino acids. V was pared by 1 base and J by 0 bases, with 17 bases between. The CDR3 region is CASSLPTGPKNSGANVLTF. The CDR3 nucleotides are TGTGCCAGCAGCTTGCCTACAGGGCCCAAAAACTCTGGGGCCAACGTCCTGACTTTC.

This clonotype was detected ten times or more. The rearrangement links TRBV28 to TRBJ2-1, with 10 bases aligning to TRBD2. After removal of 5 bases from V and 12 bases from J, the junction contained 13 bases not matched to a gene. The CDR3 runs to 15 residues. Germline V gene data show CDR1 as MDHEN and CDR2 as SYDVKM. The CDR3 DNA reads TGTGCCAGCAGTCTCTCTAGCGGGAGTAGGCATTTGCAGTTCTTC. It translates to CASSLSSGSRHLQFF.

For this clonotype: At one end, the junction sequence differs from germline, possibly due to a read error. The V call is TRBV28, the J call TRBJ1-1; no clear D. Germline V gene data show CDR1 as MDHEN and CDR2 as SYDVKM. The CDR3 contains 14 residues. CDR3 in DNA: TGTGCCAGCAGTTTTACTGGGGTGAACACTGGAGCTTTCTTT. Protein product: CASSFTGVNTGAFF.

The chain couples TRBV19 to TRBJ2-3; possible D gene TRBD1, 6 bases. The CDR3 contains 15 residues. The ends were cut back, 3 bases at V and 1 base at J, with 11 bases in the middle. CDR1 LNHDA and CDR2 SQIVND come from the germline V gene (reference sequence). CDR3 residues: CASSIGGARTDTQYF. In nucleotides, the CDR3 is TGTGCCAGTAGTATTGGGGGCGCTCGCACAGATACGCAGTATTTT.

This clonotype was seen many times. This chain links TRBV2 with TRBJ2-5, with 12 positions matching TRBD1. The CDR3 has 15 residues. Germline V gives CDR1 SNHLY, CDR2 FYNNEI. The ends lost 8 bases at V and 5 bases at J; junction bases unmatched: 9. This CDR3 reads CASLTGTGGFETQYF. The CDR3, as DNA: TGTGCCAGCCTCACCGGGACAGGGGGCTTTGAGACCCAGTACTTC.

This clonotype appeared a few times. A much larger clone sits a single nucleotide away, making a read error possible. The V gene is TRBV15, the J gene TRBJ2-7; a possible D gene is TRBD1 (5 bases). CDR1 is LNHNV and CDR2 is YYDKDF in the germline V gene (reference sequence). The CDR3 has 14 residues. The ends were cut back, 3 bases at V and 8 bases at J, with 17 bases in the middle. The DNA of the CDR3 is TGTGCCACCAGCAGTCCGGAAGACAGTTACAAGCAGTACTTC. Translation gives CATSSPEDSYKQYF. Full variable domain (rest looked up from reference TRBV15 and TRBJ2-7): DAMVIQNPRYQVTQFGKPVTLSCSQTLNHNVMYWYQQKSSQAPKLLFHYYDKDFNNEADTPDNFQSRRPNTSFCFLDIRSPGLGDTAMYLCATSSPEDSYKQYFGPGTRLTVT.

This clonotype was found many times. This rearrangement joins TRBV7-2 to TRBJ2-1; D call uncertain. V was pared by 3 bases and J by 11 bases, with 8 bases between. CDR3 length equals 11 residues. Germline V CDR1 and CDR2: SGHTA, FQGNSA. CDR3 nucleotides: TGTGCCAGCAGCTTTGAGACAAAGCAGTTCTTC. Protein: CASSFETKQFF.